Below, 15 T cell receptor beta chains from the same sample are listed, as sequenced in a study of shared clonotypes between healthy human individuals. The table came from immunoSEQ multiplex PCR; TCRdb's copy has only in-frame clones and leaves some out. The table lists roughly 2.5 million clones, more than 80% of them singletons. Sequencing was done on a sample of naive CD4+ T cells sorted from blood. Subset indicated: CD45RA+ positively selected. The receptors derive from a man aged 18 to 29 in good health.

This clone was picked up a small number of times. Distinct nucleotide sequences in the sample also encode this CDR3. This chain links TRBV6-1 with TRBJ1-2; tentative D call: TRBD1 (6 bases). The V and J ends lost 1 base and 7 bases respectively, with 10 bases between them. CDR3 length: 13 residues. The V gene's germline CDR1 is MNHNS and CDR2 SASEGT. CDR3 in amino acids: CASSEGRGTGYTF. Here the CDR3 DNA reads TGTGCCAGCAGTGAAGGTAGGGGGACTGGCTACACCTTC.

The gene calls are TRBV28 and TRBJ1-1; 7 positions agree with TRBD1. The V segment lost 4 bases and the J segment 12 bases; nucleotides outside the gene matches: 14. CDR3 length equals 14 residues. Germline CDR1 reads MDHEN; CDR2 reads SYDVKM. CDR3: CASSSDTIGTATFF. CDR3 nucleotides: TGTGCCAGCAGTTCAGACACTATTGGGACAGCCACTTTCTTT.

The chain joins TRBV2 to TRBJ2-3; 9 bases match TRBD2. V was clipped by 6 bases and J by 2 bases; unmatched bases: 6. Per the germline V gene, CDR1 is SNHLY and CDR2 is FYNNEI. The CDR3 totals 15 residues. In DNA form, the CDR3 reads TGTGCCAGCAGCCTACTAGCGGGTATCACAGATACGCAGTATTTT. This encodes CASSLLAGITDTQYF.

The J gene is TRBJ2-7, the V gene TRBV6-5; D unclear. With 6 bases removed from V and 3 bases from J, the gap between germline ends came to 18 bases. This CDR3 contains 15 residues. Germline CDR1 MNHEY, CDR2 SVGAGI. Written as DNA, the CDR3 is TGTGCCAGCAGCCACATTAGAGGCTCTCACTACGAGCAGTACTTC. Translated, it gives CASSHIRGSHYEQYF.

V is TRBV30 and J is TRBJ1-4; possibly TRBD1 for D (6 bases). The CDR3 loop spans 15 amino acids. Germline lookup yields CDR1 GTSNPN and CDR2 SVGIG (reference sequence). Between the trimmed V and J ends, which lost 0 bases and 1 base, there was a span of 9 bases. The DNA of the CDR3 is TGTGCCTGGAGTGTACAGGGACTAACTAATGAAAAACTGTTTTTT. Translated, it gives CAWSVQGLTNEKLFF.

This clone was seen a single time. The chain joins TRBV30 to TRBJ2-5; 8 bases align to TRBD2. The V gene's germline CDR1 is GTSNPN and CDR2 SVGIG (reference sequence). The CDR3 sequence is 13 residues long. After removal of 8 bases from V and 0 bases from J, the junction contained 5 bases not matched to a gene. The CDR3 sequence is CASSGVDQETQYF. CDR3 DNA: TGTGCCAGTAGCGGGGTAGACCAAGAGACCCAGTACTTC. Combining the CDR3 with reference TRBV30 and TRBJ2-5 gives the whole variable domain SQTIHQWPATLVQPVGSPLSLECTVEGTSNPNLYWYRQAAGRGLQLLFYSVGIGQISSEVPQNLSASRPQDRQFILSSKKLLLSDSGFYLCASSGVDQETQYFGPGTRLLVL.

This sequence joins TRBV5-6 and TRBJ2-5; 9 positions match TRBD2. This CDR3 region has 16 residues. The germline V gene has CDR1 SGHDT and CDR2 YYEEEE. Trimming cost V 0 bases and J 1 base; bases outside gene matches: 4. This chain's CDR3 is CASSLGTSGFQETQYF. The CDR3, as DNA: TGTGCCAGCAGCTTGGGAACTAGCGGGTTCCAAGAGACCCAGTACTTC.

This clone has a single count. V usage is TRBV5-1 and J usage is TRBJ2-5; 9 bases agree with TRBD2. This CDR3 is 14 amino acids long. Germline loops: CDR1 SGHRS, CDR2 YFSETQ. Trimming took 8 bases from V and 5 from J; bases not matched to a gene: 10. CDR3 nucleotides: TGCGCCAGTCAACCCAGCGGGGGGAGGGAGACCCAGTACTTC. It encodes CASQPSGGRETQYF.

V and J are TRBV5-1 and TRBJ2-1; tentatively, D is TRBD2 (7 bases). V was trimmed by 5 bases and J by 4 bases, leaving 16 bases between them. Germline CDR1 is SGHRS and CDR2 is YFSETQ. This CDR3 has 15 amino acids. CDR3 residues: CASRRTGGTYNEQFF. The CDR3 DNA sequence: TGCGCCAGCAGACGAACCGGGGGGACATACAATGAGCAGTTCTTC.

This chain joins TRBV6-1 and TRBJ1-5; possible D gene TRBD1, 5 bases. This CDR3 contains 12 residues. Germline V CDR1 and CDR2: MNHNS, SASEGT. V was pared by 4 bases and J by 11 bases, with 12 bases between. Written as DNA, the CDR3 is TGTGCCAGCAGTGGCAGGGATATTGCCCAGCATTTT. It specifies CASSGRDIAQHF.

The chain recombines TRBV9 with TRBJ2-1, with D uncertain. V shed 3 bases and J shed 4 bases, with 14 bases lying between them. The V gene's germline CDR1 is SGDLS and CDR2 YYNGEE. This CDR3 has 15 amino acids. CDR3 in DNA: TGTGCCAGCAGCGGAGGTCCTCCCCCGTACAATGAGCAGTTCTTC. Protein sequence: CASSGGPPPYNEQFF.

The chain carries TRBV19 and TRBJ1-5, with D uncertain. The CDR3 covers 14 residues. Germline CDR1 reads LNHDA; CDR2 reads SQIVND (reference sequence). Trimming stripped 3 bases from V and 0 bases from J, with 6 bases between. CDR3 nucleotide sequence: TGTGCCAGTAGTATGCTAGATAGCAATCAGCCCCAGCATTTT. Its translation: CASSMLDSNQPQHF.

This clone was seen only once. The chain links TRBV7-2 to TRBJ2-5, with 14 bases lining up with TRBD2. The CDR3 sequence is 17 residues long. With 4 bases clipped from V and 3 bases from J, the junction kept 7 bases outside the gene matches. In germline, CDR1 is SGHTA, CDR2 FQGNSA. CDR3 loop: CASSSPGLAGVKETQYF. Here the CDR3 DNA reads TGTGCCAGCAGCTCGCCGGGACTAGCGGGGGTAAAAGAGACCCAGTACTTC.

In this sample, this clone turned up once. Relative to the germline gene, one junction end is altered; a read error may explain this. At the DNA level, this CDR3 is encoded by other sequences in the same sample as well. This chain links TRBV7-7 with TRBJ2-1; D possibly matches TRBD1 or TRBD2 (5 bases each). This CDR3 region has 13 residues. CDR1 SSHAT and CDR2 FNYEAQ come from the germline V gene (reference sequence). The CDR3 region has the DNA TGTGCTAGCAGCCGGGACCGGTACAATGAGCAGTTCTTC. Protein: CASSRDRYNEQFF.

The CDR3 loop is CASSHTRGHEQYF. In nucleotides, the CDR3 is TGCGCCAGCAGCCACACCAGGGGCCACGAGCAGTACTTC. V is TRBV4-1 and J is TRBJ2-7, with TRBD1 as a possible D gene (6 bases). Trimming left V 3 bases short and J 5 bases short, with 11 bases between. The CDR3 consists of 13 residues. From germline, CDR1 is MGHRA and CDR2 YSYEKL.